This T cell receptor (beta chain) stems from a study of blood T cell repertoires in COVID-19. Study-level information: Nucleic acid was either cDNA or gDNA, and it came from T cells, B-cell-depleted T cells, or PBMCs.

Per the original data handling: Amplifying reference gene primers gave estimates of nucleated cell counts. Sequencing used immunoSEQ multiplex PCR; TCRdb keeps in-frame clones, though not all of them. That table supplies the V and J calls and clone size; D and trimming were determined from the DNA. The sample yields roughly 280,000 clones, around 78% seen once. CDR1 is MGHRA and CDR2 is YSYEKL in the germline V gene. Trimming cost V 4 bases and J 0 bases, with 27 bases left between them. This CDR3 has 21 residues. Sequencing was carried out using peripheral blood. This receptor was taken from a man aged 60 to 69 who had recovered from COVID-19. The V gene is TRBV4-1, the J gene TRBJ2-2; a possible D gene is TRBD1 (6 bases). The CDR3 DNA reads TGCGCCAGCAGCCGAGCTTGGGGCGGACAGACTACCAAACCGAACACCGGGGAGCTGTTTTTT. Translating gives CASSRAWGGQTTKPNTGELFF.